This passage covers 7 T cell receptor beta chains from one sample sequenced in a study of regulatory T cells in long-lasting Graves disease (dated by TCRdb to the early 2020s). The sample's time point label, decoded: persistent/refractory GD, antithyroid drugs over 5 years with positive TRAb. RNA was extracted from PBMCs in TRIzol for both TCR sequencing and RNA sequencing. The library came from multiplex PCR. Sequencing was carried out with an Illumina HiSeq 4000. To build TCR beta libraries, CDR3 regions were amplified by Arm-PCR using iRepertoire HTBI primers. The raw public reads went through TCRdb reprocessing: fastp at Q25, MiXCR clone calling, in-frame beta chains kept. When rows share a CDR3 protein, they turn into one entry using the most common DNA and genes. The sample table holds about 290,000 distinct CDR3 sequences, of which around 21% were seen once. Approximately 53% of the sample is taken by the ten largest.

The starting material was peripheral blood mononuclear cells (PBMCs), obtained when the disease was refractory, from a patient treated with antithyroid drugs. These receptors all come from a female donor with Graves disease.

This clonotype was seen only a few times. The chain uses TRBV7-2 and TRBJ2-4; 8 bases are shared with TRBD1. The V gene's germline CDR1 is SGHTA and CDR2 FQGNSA. V shed 5 bases, J shed 6 bases, and the junction held 6 bases outside the gene matches. The CDR3 is 14 residues long. CDR3: CASSADRVINIQYF. The CDR3 DNA follows: TGTGCCAGCAGCGCGGACAGGGTCATAAACATTCAGTACTTC.

This clonotype has a count of ten or more. The chain uses TRBV13 and TRBJ2-5; unclear D gene. V was shortened by 5 bases and J by 5 bases, with 21 bases between the two germline ends. The length of the CDR3 is 16 residues. Looked up from germline, CDR1 is PRHDT and CDR2 is FYEKMQ (reference sequence). For the CDR3, the DNA is TGTGCCAGCAGCCCCGGTAGCAGTGGTGGGTCGGAGACCCAGTACTTC. Its translation: CASSPGSSGGSETQYF.

This clonotype has at least ten counts. The V call is TRBV7-2, the J call TRBJ2-7; 8 bases align to TRBD2. V trimming: 5 bases; J trimming: 7 bases; junction bases outside the gene matches: 13. CDR1 SGHTA and CDR2 FQGNSA come from the germline V gene. CDR3 size: 15 residues. This CDR3 reads CASSEGVAGIREQYF. In DNA form, the CDR3 reads TGTGCCAGCAGCGAGGGGGTAGCGGGAATCAGGGAGCAGTACTTC.

This clonotype was counted many times. The chain employs TRBV28 and TRBJ1-6, with D possibly TRBD1 on 5 matching bases. The length of the CDR3 is 13 residues. CDR1 is MDHEN and CDR2 is SYDVKM in the germline V gene. Trimming pared 5 bases from V and 10 bases from J, leaving 12 bases between. The CDR3 region is CASSLSGGSPLHF. As DNA, the CDR3 is TGTGCCAGCAGTCTTTCGGGGGGGTCACCCCTCCACTTT.

The chain employs TRBV5-1 and TRBJ2-2; D not certain. CDR1 is SGHRS and CDR2 is YFSETQ in the germline V gene. V lost 4 bases and J 0 bases, leaving 13 bases between the germline ends. This CDR3 contains 16 residues. CDR3 loop: CASSQDPVTNTGELFF. In DNA form, the CDR3 reads TGCGCCAGCAGCCAAGATCCAGTTACGAACACCGGGGAGCTGTTTTTT.

V is TRBV6-2 or TRBV6-3 and J is TRBJ2-7, with TRBD1 matching over 12 bases. Germline CDR1 and CDR2: MNHEY and SVGEGT. The CDR3 totals 14 residues. V was clipped by 6 bases and J by 5 bases; unmatched bases: 5. Here the CDR3 DNA reads TGTGCCAGCAGGCGGGGACAGGGGGCCCACGAGCAGTACTTC. Its translation is CASRRGQGAHEQYF.

The CDR3 is CASSPSAGTLYF. DNA of the CDR3: TGTGCCAGCAGCCCCTCTGCGGGGACGTTGTACTTC. This chain connects TRBV9 to TRBJ2-7; D may be TRBD2 (6 bases). Between the trimmed V and J ends, which lost 4 bases and 12 bases, there was a span of 17 bases. Germline CDR1 reads SGDLS; CDR2 reads YYNGEE. This CDR3 is 12 amino acids long.